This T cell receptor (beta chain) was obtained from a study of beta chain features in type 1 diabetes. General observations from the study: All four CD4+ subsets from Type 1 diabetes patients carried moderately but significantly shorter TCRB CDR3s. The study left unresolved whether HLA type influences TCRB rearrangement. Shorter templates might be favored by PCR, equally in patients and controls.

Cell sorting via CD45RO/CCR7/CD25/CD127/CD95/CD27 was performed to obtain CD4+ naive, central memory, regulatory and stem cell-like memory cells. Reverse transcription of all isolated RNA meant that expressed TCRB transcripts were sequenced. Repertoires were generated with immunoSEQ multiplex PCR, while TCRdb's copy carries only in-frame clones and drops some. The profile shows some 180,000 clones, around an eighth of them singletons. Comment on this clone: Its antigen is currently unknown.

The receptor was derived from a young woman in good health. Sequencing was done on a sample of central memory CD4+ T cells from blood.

CDR3 region: CASSLASSGNNEQFF. CDR3 nucleotides: TGTGCCAGCAGCTTAGCGTCTAGCGGGAACAATGAGCAGTTCTTC. This chain uses TRBV11-2 with TRBJ2-1; 9 nucleotides align to TRBD2. This CDR3 is 15 amino acids long. The V and J ends lost 1 base and 5 bases, in that order; junction bases with no gene match: 3. Germline-derived CDR1 and CDR2 are SGHAT and FQNNGV. The full variable domain, in which reference TRBV11-2 and TRBJ2-1 provide the parts outside the CDR3, is EAGVAQSPRYKIIEKRQSVAFWCNPISGHATLYWYQQILGQGPKLLIQFQNNGVVDDSQLPKDRFSAERLKGVDSTLKIQPAKLEDSAVYLCASSLASSGNNEQFFGPGTRLTVL.